This T cell receptor beta chain was sequenced for a study of cytomegalovirus exposure and HLA in healthy donors. Study-wide background: Earlier work reported around 110 million unique TCR beta sequences from about 180 million T cells.

CDR1 and CDR2 (germline): SEHNR, FQNEAQ (reference sequence). This CDR3 is built from 15 residues. V shed 5 bases and J 4 bases; nucleotides not matched to a gene: 11. The PCR used 60 Vbeta and 13 Jbeta primers. TCRdb's copy holds only in-frame clones and misses some; the assay was immunoSEQ multiplex PCR. Of about 160,000 clones listed, around 85% are singletons. General observations from the study: Rare sequences made up most TCRs, while some public TCRs were found in many donors. Looking again later, the authors saw that most CMV-associated TCR beta chains seemed HLA-restricted. Trimming of TCR beta V- and J-genes showed a link, identified in a later analysis, to a missense DCLRE1C variant.

Only a few counts were recorded for this clone. Its antigen remains unknown. The genes are TRBV7-9 and TRBJ2-7, with 7 bases fitting TRBD2. The clonotype comes from a man aged 40-55 years in good health and CMV-seronegative. Sequenced sample: PBMCs. The CDR3 here is CASSPWQGGSYEQYF. DNA of the CDR3: TGTGCCAGCAGCCCCTGGCAGGGAGGGTCGTACGAGCAGTACTTC. Combining the CDR3 with reference TRBV7-9 and TRBJ2-7 gives the whole variable domain DTGVSQNPRHKITKRGQNVTFRCDPISEHNRLYWYRQTLGQGPEFLTYFQNEAQLEKSRLLSDRFSAERPKGSFSTLEIQRTEQGDSAMYLCASSPWQGGSYEQYFGPGTRLTVT.